These T cell receptor beta chains were read from a single sample in a study of blood T cell repertoires in COVID-19. Repertoires were generated with immunoSEQ multiplex PCR, while TCRdb's copy carries only in-frame clones and drops some. The table has about 350,000 clones, more than 75% seen once; the top ten hold more than 1%. Specimen: PBMCs or T cells enriched from blood (not recorded which). Receptors originate from a woman aged 25 to 45 who had recovered from COVID-19. Each CDR3 is given with its conserved first and last residue. D genes are given only for firm matches. Rows give clone size only sometimes, using once, few, many, or a class for an expanded clone.

v_call	d_call	clone_size	j_call	cdr3_nt	cdr3_aa
TRBV19	.	.	TRBJ1-2	TGTGCCACCCTCAGGGGTTATGGCTACACCTTC	CATLRGYGYTF
TRBV9	TRBD2	once	TRBJ2-2	TGTGCCAGCAGCGTAGATCTAGCGGGGGGGTATAGCACCGGGGAGCTGTTTTTT	CASSVDLAGGYSTGELFF
TRBV18	.	.	TRBJ1-5	TGTGCCAGCTCACCACCGGGGCAGCCTTTCCCCCAGCATTTT	CASSPPGQPFPQHF
TRBV28	TRBD1	.	TRBJ1-1	TGTGCCAGCAGTCTAACCTTGGGACAGGCGGTGAACACTGAAGCTTTCTTT	CASSLTLGQAVNTEAFF
TRBV27	TRBD1	.	TRBJ1-2	TGTGCCAGCAGAGGACCGGGACAGGGCAACCCTAACTATGGCTACACCTTC	CASRGPGQGNPNYGYTF
TRBV5-6	.	.	TRBJ2-5	TGTGCCAGCTCGACCGCAGGGCAGGGGAAGGAGACCCAGTACTTC	CASSTAGQGKETQYF
TRBV23-1	TRBD1	.	TRBJ1-5	TGCGCCAGCAGTCTGGGACAGGGGGTTGGTCAGCCCCAGCATTTT	CASSLGQGVGQPQHF
TRBV28	TRBD1	.	TRBJ2-4	TGTGCCAGCAGCGGTCAGGGACAGGCGGCCAAAAACATTCAGTACTTC	CASSGQGQAAKNIQYF
TRBV18	.	.	TRBJ1-2	TGTGCCAGCTCACCACCCATCGGGGGAAGATATGGCTACACCTTC	CASSPPIGGRYGYTF
TRBV3-1/TRBV3-2	.	.	TRBJ1-1	TGTGCCAGCAGCCAAGCAGGTCAGGGCAACACTGAAGCTTTCTTT	CASSQAGQGNTEAFF
TRBV15	.	.	TRBJ1-5	TGTGCCACCAGCAGAAGACAGCGGGGGCCCCAGCATTTT	CATSRRQRGPQHF
TRBV27	TRBD1	.	TRBJ2-3	TGTGCCAGCAGTATAAAAGGCCGGGACAGGTTCTCGGCTACGCAGTATTTT	CASSIKGRDRFSATQYF
TRBV9	.	.	TRBJ1-1	TGTGCCAGCAGCGTAGGAAGCTCAGGGTTAAACACTGAAGCTTTCTTT	CASSVGSSGLNTEAFF
TRBV7-9	.	.	TRBJ1-2	TGTGCCAGCAGCCCCGGGAATGTCTATGGCTACACCTTC	CASSPGNVYGYTF
TRBV10-2	.	.	TRBJ1-1	TGCGCCAGCAGTGAGTCCGGGGGTTGGAACACTGAAGCTTTCTTT	CASSESGGWNTEAFF
TRBV5-1	TRBD1	few	TRBJ1-2	TGCGCCAGCAGCTTAACGGGACAGGTCTATGGCTACACCTTC	CASSLTGQVYGYTF
TRBV6-5	.	.	TRBJ2-7	TGTGCCAGCAGCCCCGGGGACTCCTACGAGCAGTACTTC	CASSPGDSYEQYF
TRBV5-4	.	once	TRBJ2-5	TGTGCCAGCAGCTCCCCACAGGTTCAAGAGACCCAGTACTTC	CASSSPQVQETQYF
TRBV9	.	.	TRBJ2-3	TGTGCCAGCAGCGCCAGGACCCCACAGGGAGATACGCAGTATTTT	CASSARTPQGDTQYF
TRBV5-1	.	.	TRBJ2-1	TGCGCCAGCAGCCCGGGACTGAACAATGAGCAGTTCTTC	CASSPGLNNEQFF
TRBV11-1	TRBD1	once	TRBJ2-2	TGTGCCAGCAACATACTGACAGGGGGGGATACCGGGGAGCTGTTTTTT	CASNILTGGDTGELFF
TRBV27	.	once	TRBJ1-2	TGTGCCAGCAGTTTCCCAGGAAACCCCTATGGCTACACCTTC	CASSFPGNPYGYTF
TRBV28	TRBD1	few	TRBJ1-6	TGTGCCAGTCACTCGACAGGGGGACGTTCACCCCTCCACTTT	CASHSTGGRSPLHF
TRBV4-1	.	few	TRBJ2-7	TGCGCCAGCAGCCAAGAGACAGAGAGAACCTACGAGCAGTACTTC	CASSQETERTYEQYF
TRBV4-2	TRBD1	once	TRBJ2-5	TGTGCCAGCAGCCAAACCGGGACAGGGGATGAGACCCAGTACTTC	CASSQTGTGDETQYF